This TCR beta chain was profiled in a study of vaccination and CD4 T cells after COVID-19. Study-level background: SARS-CoV-2 was confirmed by nasal swab PCR; disease was mild in fewer than ten, severe in one.

Between the trimmed V and J ends, which lost 1 base and 4 bases, there was a span of 9 bases. Germline CDR1 reads SGHTA; CDR2 reads FQGNSA. This CDR3 contains 14 residues. The Oncomine TCR Beta short-read assay was applied to DNA of cultured CD4+ T cells. TCRdb reanalysed the PCR reads using MiXCR and keeps one entry per CDR3 protein. This sample has about 16,000 distinct CDR3 sequences; roughly 50% occur once, and the top ten carry around 7.9%. As to treatment: approximately 9-day PBMC culture with coronavirus spike peptide pools or control peptides (ViraFEST assay). ViraFEST enlarged antigen-specific T cell populations with peptide pools and afterwards sequenced TCRs. The count of this clonotype is one. The antigen remains unidentified.

The source of this sequence is a human donor who had recovered from COVID-19. The genes are TRBV7-2 and TRBJ2-3; D is undetermined. The sequenced sample was CD4+ T cells from blood, cultured in vitro. As DNA, the CDR3 is TGTGCCAGCAGCTTAGTTAGTCTGGCAGATACGCAGTATTTT. It translates to CASSLVSLADTQYF. Using reference TRBV7-2 and TRBJ2-3 for the parts outside the CDR3, the full variable domain is GAGVSQSPSNKVTEKGKDVELRCDPISGHTALYWYRQSLGQGLEFLIYFQGNSAPDKSGLPSDRFSAERTGGSVSTLTIQRTQQEDSAVYLCASSLVSLADTQYFGPGTRLTVL.